The 20 T cell receptor beta chains below were found in one sample sequenced in a study of cytomegalovirus exposure and HLA in healthy donors. Researchers ran the PCR with 60 Vbeta and 13 Jbeta primers. Measured with immunoSEQ multiplex PCR; TCRdb has only the in-frame clones, and not every one. The table has 95,000 to 100,000 clones, about 81% seen once. The material sequenced was PBMCs. The receptors were gathered from a man aged 50-60 years in good health and CMV-seronegative.

The rearrangement uses TRBV6-1 and TRBJ1-4; 11 positions match TRBD1. Germline CDR1 and CDR2: MNHNS and SASEGT. The CDR3 spans 16 residues. V shed 0 bases and J 7 bases; nucleotides not matched to a gene: 4. For the CDR3, the DNA is TGTGCCAGCAGTGAAGCGCAGGGGACAGGGGGTGAAAAACTGTTTTTT. Its translation: CASSEAQGTGGEKLFF.

The V gene is TRBV7-9, the J gene TRBJ1-4; possible D gene TRBD1, 5 bases. V was cut by 2 bases and J by 5 bases, with 9 bases left in between. From germline, CDR1 is SEHNR and CDR2 FQNEAQ (reference sequence). This CDR3 region has 14 residues. CDR3 sequence (DNA): TGTGCCAGCAGCTTACAGGGAGGGAATGAAAAACTGTTTTTT. Translation: CASSLQGGNEKLFF.

The chain carries TRBV7-3 and TRBJ1-2; the match to TRBD1 covers 12 bases. Germline-derived CDR1 and CDR2 are SGHTA and FQGTGA. The CDR3 loop spans 14 amino acids. After removal of 3 bases from V and 8 bases from J, the junction contained 4 bases not matched to a gene. The CDR3 DNA follows: TGTGCCAGCAGCTTGGGACAGGGGGCAGGGGGCTACACCTTC. Protein product: CASSLGQGAGGYTF.

The chain joins TRBV2 to TRBJ2-7; 7 bases align to TRBD1. From germline, CDR1 is SNHLY and CDR2 FYNNEI. This CDR3 has 15 residues. Germline trimming cut 4 bases from V and 7 bases from J; bases unmatched to any gene: 13. The CDR3 loop reads CASSVGQTRPWEQYF. CDR3 DNA sequence: TGTGCCAGCAGTGTGGGACAGACCCGACCCTGGGAGCAGTACTTC.

This sequence joins TRBV6-5 and TRBJ2-2; TRBD1 matches at 8 bases. V lost 2 bases and J lost 5; bases outside the gene matches: 7. There are 16 residues in the CDR3. The germline V gene encodes CDR1 MNHEY and CDR2 SVGAGI. The CDR3 spells CASSYGTGGITGELFF. The CDR3, as DNA: TGTGCCAGCAGTTACGGGACAGGAGGTATTACCGGGGAGCTGTTTTTT.

The genes are TRBV7-3 and TRBJ2-2, with 14 bases matching TRBD2. The germline V gene has CDR1 SGHTA and CDR2 FQGTGA. The CDR3 covers 24 residues. Unmatched junction bases numbered 21, after V lost 1 base and J lost 2 bases. The CDR3 reads CASSLKGGGTSGRVGRSNTGELFF. The CDR3 coding sequence is TGTGCCAGCAGCTTAAAAGGAGGGGGGACTAGCGGGAGAGTAGGAAGGTCCAACACCGGGGAGCTGTTTTTT.

The J gene is TRBJ2-3, the V gene TRBV4-2; D gene ambiguous. The CDR3 extends over 16 amino acids. Trimming left V 0 bases short and J 2 bases short, with 12 bases between. Germline V gene lookup returns CDR1 LGHNA and CDR2 YNFKEQ. The CDR3 here is CASSQEARLNTDTQYF. The DNA for the CDR3 is TGTGCCAGCAGCCAAGAGGCTAGGTTAAACACAGATACGCAGTATTTT.

The chain recombines TRBV28 with TRBJ2-7; D gene unclear. V was trimmed by 4 bases and J by 2 bases, leaving 6 bases between them. Germline V gives CDR1 MDHEN, CDR2 SYDVKM. There are 12 residues in the CDR3. Here the CDR3 reads CASSYKTYEQYF. In DNA, the CDR3 is TGTGCCAGCAGTTACAAGACCTACGAGCAGTACTTC. The variable domain in full, with the rest retrieved from reference TRBV28 and TRBJ2-7, is DVKVTQSSRYLVKRTGEKVFLECVQDMDHENMFWYRQDPGLGLRLIYFSYDVKMKEKGDIPEGYSVSREKKERFSLILESASTNQTSMYLCASSYKTYEQYFGPGTRLTVT.

This clone is a singleton in its sample. The chain combines TRBV5-1 with TRBJ2-3, with a tentative D call TRBD1 (6 bases). V gave up 0 bases and J gave up 2 bases, with 16 bases separating them. The CDR3 runs to 17 residues. Germline V gene sequence: CDR1 SGHRS, CDR2 YFSETQ. The CDR3, as DNA: TGCGCCAGCAGCTTGGGCGCCTCGACAGGCCCCACAGATACGCAGTATTTT. Protein product: CASSLGASTGPTDTQYF.

The CDR3 region is CASSLGIHNGGTDTQYF. CDR3 nucleotide sequence: TGTGCCAGCAGCTTAGGGATCCATAACGGGGGCACAGATACGCAGTATTTT. V and J are TRBV7-3 and TRBJ2-3; TRBD2 might be the D (5 bases). This CDR3 is built from 17 residues. The V and J ends lost 2 bases and 1 base respectively, with 16 bases between them. Germline V CDR1 and CDR2: SGHTA, FQGTGA.

The rearrangement joins TRBV6-5 to TRBJ2-7; 8 bases line up with TRBD2. Germline V gene data show CDR1 as MNHEY and CDR2 as SVGAGI. Trimming took 6 bases from V and 2 from J; bases not matched to a gene: 6. The CDR3 sequence is 14 residues long. The CDR3 region is CASRPGGATYEQYF. The CDR3 bases are TGTGCCAGCAGACCGGGGGGGGCGACCTACGAGCAGTACTTC.

This clone was detected a few times. The genes are TRBV5-6 and TRBJ1-5; D is unresolved. Deletions cut 0 bases from V and 7 bases from J, with 8 bases between. Germline-derived CDR1 and CDR2 are SGHDT and YYEEEE. The CDR3 contains 13 residues. This CDR3 is CASSLEPGQPQHF. In DNA form, the CDR3 reads TGTGCCAGCAGCTTGGAACCGGGACAGCCCCAGCATTTT. The full variable domain, in which reference TRBV5-6 and TRBJ1-5 provide the parts outside the CDR3, is DAGVTQSPTHLIKTRGQQVTLRCSPKSGHDTVSWYQQALGQGPQFIFQYYEEEERQRGNFPDRFSGHQFPNYSSELNVNALLLGDSALYLCASSLEPGQPQHFGDGTRLSIL.

The V and J genes are TRBV5-1 and TRBJ2-5; 9 nucleotides line up with TRBD1. J gave up 5 bases and V 0 bases, and 14 bases lay outside the gene matches. The CDR3 runs to 18 residues. In germline, CDR1 is SGHRS, CDR2 YFSETQ. The CDR3 reads CASSLEGWGQGTRETQYF. The CDR3 DNA reads as TGCGCCAGCAGCTTGGAAGGATGGGGACAGGGAACGAGGGAGACCCAGTACTTC.

The sample holds one count of this clone. Other nucleotide sequences in the sample specify the same CDR3. This chain joins TRBV7-8 and TRBJ1-4, with 9 bases lining up with TRBD1. CDR1 is SGHVS, CDR2 FQNEAQ, per germline. The V gene end was trimmed by 5 bases and the J gene end by 7 bases; junction bases not matched to a gene: 5. The CDR3 is 14 residues long. The CDR3 DNA is TGTGCCAGCAGCGCGGGACAGGGATCTGAAAAACTGTTTTTT. Residues: CASSAGQGSEKLFF.

The chain employs TRBV11-2 and TRBJ2-7; 10 positions agree with TRBD1. Germline loops: CDR1 SGHAT, CDR2 FQNNGV. The trim removed 2 bases at V and 6 bases at J, leaving 7 bases unmatched. The CDR3 has 15 residues. CDR3 in amino acids: CASSLFAGTGVEQYF. In DNA form, the CDR3 reads TGTGCCAGCAGCTTATTCGCCGGGACAGGGGTCGAGCAGTACTTC.

This chain connects TRBV7-2 to TRBJ2-1; 9 nucleotides match TRBD2. The junction had 4 bases not matched to a gene; V was cut back by 5 bases and J by 5 bases. There are 14 residues in the CDR3. CDR1 SGHTA and CDR2 FQGNSA come from the germline V gene. The CDR3 coding sequence is TGTGCCAGCAGCCGGACTAGCGACCACAATGAGCAGTTCTTC. It is translated as CASSRTSDHNEQFF.

V is TRBV29-1 and J is TRBJ2-3, with D perhaps TRBD2 (5 bases). The CDR3 covers 15 residues. Germline-derived CDR1 and CDR2 are SQVTM and ANQGSEA. V was trimmed by 4 bases and J by 0 bases, leaving 14 bases between them. CDR3 protein: CSVAGRVSSTDTQYF. CDR3 bases: TGCAGCGTTGCGGGGAGAGTCTCAAGCACAGATACGCAGTATTTT.

The chain couples TRBV19 to TRBJ1-5, with 7 bases fitting TRBD1. Germline V gene sequence: CDR1 LNHDA, CDR2 SQIVND (reference sequence). The ends lost 5 bases at V and 7 bases at J; junction bases unmatched: 5. This CDR3 has 13 residues. CDR3 in DNA: TGTGCCAGTAGTCGACAGGGCGGCCAGCCCCAGCATTTT. It encodes CASSRQGGQPQHF.

The rearrangement links TRBV11-1 to TRBJ2-5; TRBD1 matches 10 bases. V lost 1 base to trimming and J lost 0 bases; unmatched junction nucleotides: 5. CDR1 is SGHAT and CDR2 is FQDESV in the germline V gene (reference sequence). There are 17 residues in the CDR3. The CDR3 loop is CASSLGQGAVYQETQYF. The CDR3 DNA is TGTGCCAGCAGCTTAGGACAGGGGGCGGTGTACCAAGAGACCCAGTACTTC.

The chain carries TRBV4-1 and TRBJ1-4, with 9 bases identical to TRBD1. V lost 3 bases, J lost 5 bases, and 1 base stayed unmatched. There are 14 residues in the CDR3. Looked up from germline, CDR1 is MGHRA and CDR2 is YSYEKL. In nucleotides, the CDR3 is TGCGCCAGCAGCCAGGGGACAGGGAATGAAAAACTGTTTTTT. Amino acids: CASSQGTGNEKLFF.